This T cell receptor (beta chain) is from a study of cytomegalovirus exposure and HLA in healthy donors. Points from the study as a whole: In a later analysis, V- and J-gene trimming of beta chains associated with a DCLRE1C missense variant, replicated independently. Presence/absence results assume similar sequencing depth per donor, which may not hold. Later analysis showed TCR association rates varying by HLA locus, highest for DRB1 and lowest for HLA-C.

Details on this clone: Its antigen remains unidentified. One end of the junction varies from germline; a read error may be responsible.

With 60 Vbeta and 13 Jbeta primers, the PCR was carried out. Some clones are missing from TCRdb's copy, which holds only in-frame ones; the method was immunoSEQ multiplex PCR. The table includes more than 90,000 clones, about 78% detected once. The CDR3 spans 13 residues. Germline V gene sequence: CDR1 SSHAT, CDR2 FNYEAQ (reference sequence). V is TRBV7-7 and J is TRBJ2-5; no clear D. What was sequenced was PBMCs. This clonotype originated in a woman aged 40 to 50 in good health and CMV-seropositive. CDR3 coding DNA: TGTGCTAGCAACTTAGGCTACGCGGAGACCCAGTACTTC. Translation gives CASNLGYAETQYF.